The 8 T cell receptor beta chains below come from one sample, sequenced in a study of cytomegalovirus exposure and HLA in healthy donors. PCR used 60 Vbeta primers and 13 Jbeta primers. Clones were sequenced by immunoSEQ multiplex PCR, and TCRdb holds only the in-frame ones, with some missing. The table lists approximately 150,000 clones, 76% of them singletons. Sequencing used PBMCs. These receptors all come from a male donor in good health and CMV-seronegative.

The gene calls are TRBV5-4 and TRBJ1-1; D unresolved. CDR3 length: 13 residues. V dropped 0 bases and J dropped 5 bases, with 8 bases sitting between them. Germline values: CDR1 SGHNT, CDR2 YYREEE (reference sequence). Written as DNA, the CDR3 is TGTGCCAGCAGCTTGGGGCTGGAGACTGAAGCTTTCTTT. As protein: CASSLGLETEAFF.

The CDR3 protein is CSASSDRPNTGELFF. The CDR3 bases are TGCAGCGCGTCATCGGACAGGCCGAACACCGGGGAGCTGTTTTTT. This chain uses TRBV29-1 with TRBJ2-2; 7 bases line up with TRBD1. CDR1 SQVTM and CDR2 ANQGSEA come from the germline V gene. V dropped 7 bases and J dropped 0; count of bases not matched to a gene: 8. The CDR3 is 15 amino acids.

This sequence joins TRBV7-8 and TRBJ1-2, with TRBD1 matching over 7 bases. Per germline, CDR1 SGHVS and CDR2 FQNEAQ. This CDR3 spans 13 amino acids. V was pared by 6 bases and J by 3 bases, with 4 bases of the junction left unmatched. The CDR3 bases are TGTGCCAGCAGTCTTACAGGGGACTATGGCTACACCTTC. Translating it yields CASSLTGDYGYTF.

The chain couples TRBV6-5 to TRBJ1-2; TRBD1 agrees at 8 bases. The CDR3 runs to 16 residues. Germline V gene lookup returns CDR1 MNHEY and CDR2 SVGAGI. The junction had 5 bases not matched to a gene; V was cut back by 0 bases and J by 2 bases. CDR3: CASSYSYRGGNYGYTF. The CDR3 DNA reads TGTGCCAGCAGTTACTCCTACAGGGGGGGCAACTATGGCTACACCTTC.

The chain uses TRBV5-1 and TRBJ1-2, with 7 bases aligning to TRBD1. V was pared by 0 bases and J by 3 bases, with 2 bases of the junction left unmatched. CDR3 length equals 14 residues. Germline assignment: CDR1 SGHRS and CDR2 YFSETQ. CDR3 bases: TGCGCCAGCAGCTTGGTCACAGGGGACTATGGCTACACCTTC. Translated: CASSLVTGDYGYTF.

This clone was counted once. V and J are TRBV14 and TRBJ2-1, with D possibly being TRBD1 (5 bases). Looked up from germline, CDR1 is SGHDN and CDR2 is FVKESK. The CDR3 contains 14 residues. The ends were cut back, 0 bases at V and 9 bases at J, with 12 bases in the middle. CDR3 DNA sequence: TGTGCCAGCAGCCAAGATTGGTCAGGGTTTGAGCAGTTCTTC. Its translation: CASSQDWSGFEQFF.

V and J are TRBV5-1 and TRBJ1-5; 7 bases are a match to TRBD1. Germline CDR1 is SGHRS and CDR2 is YFSETQ. The CDR3 consists of 15 residues. V trimming: 1 base; J trimming: 7 bases; junction bases outside the gene matches: 8. The CDR3 reads CASSLTQGIGQPQHF. DNA for the CDR3: TGCGCCAGCAGCTTGACACAGGGGATAGGGCAGCCCCAGCATTTT.

The chain uses TRBV11-2 and TRBJ1-2; D is perhaps TRBD1 (5 bases). Germline loops: CDR1 SGHAT, CDR2 FQNNGV. Trimming removed 1 base at V and 8 bases at J, with 11 bases between. This CDR3 comprises 13 residues. DNA for the CDR3: TGTGCCAGCAGCTTAGGGGGGGTAGGCGGCTACACCTTC. This gives the protein CASSLGGVGGYTF.